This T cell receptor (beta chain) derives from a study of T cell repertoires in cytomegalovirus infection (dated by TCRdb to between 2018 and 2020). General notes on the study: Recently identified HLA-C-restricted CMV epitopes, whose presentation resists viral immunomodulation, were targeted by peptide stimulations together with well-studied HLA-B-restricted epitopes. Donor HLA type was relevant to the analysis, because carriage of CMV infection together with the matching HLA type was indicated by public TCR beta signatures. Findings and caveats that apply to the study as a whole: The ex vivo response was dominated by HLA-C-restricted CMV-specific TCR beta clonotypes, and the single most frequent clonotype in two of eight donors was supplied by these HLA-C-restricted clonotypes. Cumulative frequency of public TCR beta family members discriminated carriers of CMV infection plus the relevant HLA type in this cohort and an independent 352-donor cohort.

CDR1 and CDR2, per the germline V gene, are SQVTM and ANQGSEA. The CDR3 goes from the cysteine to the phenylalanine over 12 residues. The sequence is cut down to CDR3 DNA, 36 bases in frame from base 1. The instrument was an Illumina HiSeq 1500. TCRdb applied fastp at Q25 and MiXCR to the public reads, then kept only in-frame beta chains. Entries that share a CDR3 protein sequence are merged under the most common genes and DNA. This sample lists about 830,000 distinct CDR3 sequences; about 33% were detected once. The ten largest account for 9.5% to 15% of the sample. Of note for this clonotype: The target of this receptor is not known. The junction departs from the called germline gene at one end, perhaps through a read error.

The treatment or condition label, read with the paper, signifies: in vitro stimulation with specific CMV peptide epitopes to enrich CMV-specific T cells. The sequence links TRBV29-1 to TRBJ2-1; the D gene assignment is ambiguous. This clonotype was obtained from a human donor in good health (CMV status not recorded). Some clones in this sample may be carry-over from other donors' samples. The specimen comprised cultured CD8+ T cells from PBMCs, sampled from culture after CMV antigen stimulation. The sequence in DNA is TGCAGCATTGATCCCCCAACTGGTGAGCAGTTCTTC. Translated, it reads CSIDPPTGEQFF.